One and the same sample provided the 25 T cell receptor beta chains below, sequenced in a study of blood T cell repertoires in COVID-19. Generated by immunoSEQ multiplex PCR, the TCRdb table keeps only in-frame clones and is missing some. The data hold 130,000 or so clones, with around 87% observed a single time. Source material: peripheral blood. Receptor source: a woman aged 45-65 years with acute or convalescent COVID-19.

This chain joins TRBV6-1 and TRBJ2-7; D remains ambiguous. Germline CDR1 reads MNHNS; CDR2 reads SASEGT. The V end lost 9 bases, the J end lost 0 bases, and 12 bases lay between the germline ends. There are 13 residues in the CDR3. CDR3 in amino acids: CASRSADSYEQYF. CDR3 in DNA: TGTGCCAGTCGCTCGGCGGACTCCTACGAGCAGTACTTC.

This chain links TRBV10-3 with TRBJ2-7; tentatively, D is TRBD2 (5 bases). V lost 3 bases to trimming and J lost 3 bases, with 6 bases between them. The germline V gene encodes CDR1 ENHRY and CDR2 SYGVKD. The CDR3 spans 12 residues. CDR3 residues: CAISEGSYEQYF. DNA for the CDR3: TGTGCCATCAGTGAAGGGAGCTACGAGCAGTACTTC.

The chain links TRBV7-9 to TRBJ1-3, with a tentative D call TRBD1 (6 bases). The V gene's germline CDR1 is SEHNR and CDR2 FQNEAQ (reference sequence). CDR3 length: 15 amino acids. Trimming took 4 bases from V and 0 from J, leaving 10 bases between them. The CDR3 sequence is CASSSTGNSGNTIYF. CDR3 nucleotide sequence: TGTGCCAGCAGCTCTACAGGGAACTCTGGAAACACCATATATTTT. The variable domain in full, with the rest retrieved from reference TRBV7-9 and TRBJ1-3, is DTGVSQNPRHKITKRGQNVTFRCDPISEHNRLYWYRQTLGQGPEFLTYFQNEAQLEKSRLLSDRFSAERPKGSFSTLEIQRTEQGDSAMYLCASSSTGNSGNTIYFGEGSWLTVV.

This clone turned up a few times. The gene calls are TRBV7-8 and TRBJ2-5; tentative D call: TRBD2 (6 bases). Trimming cost V 3 bases and J 5 bases, with 16 bases left between them. Germline CDR1 SGHVS, CDR2 FQNEAQ. CDR3 length equals 15 residues. The CDR3 region has the DNA TGTGCCAGCAGCTTCTGGGACTCAAGGACTGAGACCCAGTACTTC. It is translated as CASSFWDSRTETQYF. Based on the CDR3 plus reference TRBV7-8 and TRBJ2-5, the full variable domain is GAGVSQSPRYKVAKRGQDVALRCDPISGHVSLFWYQQALGQGPEFLTYFQNEAQLDKSGLPSDRFFAERPEGSVSTLKIQRTQQEDSAVYLCASSFWDSRTETQYFGPGTRLLVL.

J is TRBJ1-1 and V is TRBV6-2 or TRBV6-3; D is perhaps TRBD1 (6 bases). This CDR3 region has 14 residues. Germline CDR1 MNHEY, CDR2 SVGEGT. V was trimmed by 2 bases and J by 3 bases, leaving 10 bases between them. The CDR3 spells CASSYRGYDTEAFF. The CDR3 region has the DNA TGTGCCAGCAGTTACAGGGGGTATGACACTGAAGCTTTCTTT.

This clone appeared once. The CDR3 is CASSYGTSGSTGELFF. The CDR3 DNA follows: TGTGCCAGCAGTTACGGGACTAGCGGGAGCACCGGGGAGCTGTTTTTT. The V gene is TRBV6-5, the J gene TRBJ2-2, with 14 positions matching TRBD2. This CDR3 has 16 residues. Germline assignment: CDR1 MNHEY and CDR2 SVGAGI. With V trimmed by 2 bases and J by 4 bases, 0 bases remained unmatched.

CDR3 in DNA: TGTGCCAGCAGCTCACCCCTGGGGCAACGAACTAGCACAGATACGCAGTATTTT. It is translated as CASSSPLGQRTSTDTQYF. The genes are TRBV7-2 and TRBJ2-3, with a possible D match to TRBD1 (5 bases). V lost 4 bases and J lost 0, with 20 bases in between. The CDR3 is 18 residues long. The germline gives CDR1 SGHTA, CDR2 FQGNSA.

With respect to this clone: The identical CDR3 is also encoded by other nucleotide sequences in the sample. This chain uses TRBV5-1 with TRBJ1-2; the D gene is possibly TRBD1 (5 bases). CDR1 and CDR2 from the germline V gene are SGHRS and YFSETQ. V was trimmed by 3 bases and J by 5 bases, leaving 8 bases between them. CDR3 length: 12 amino acids. The CDR3 here is CASSSDIYGYTF. Written as DNA, the CDR3 is TGCGCCAGCAGCTCGGACATTTATGGCTACACCTTC.

This chain links TRBV5-4 with TRBJ2-5, with a tentative D call TRBD2 (5 bases). The CDR3 spans 13 residues. The germline V gene has CDR1 SGHNT and CDR2 YYREEE (reference sequence). V was clipped by 1 base and J by 4 bases, with 8 bases between them. The CDR3 is CASSLRGGETQYF. The DNA of the CDR3 is TGTGCCAGCAGCTTGAGAGGAGGAGAGACCCAGTACTTC.

This chain's CDR3 is CSVDTGQANEQFF. CDR3 sequence (DNA): TGCAGCGTTGATACGGGTCAAGCCAATGAGCAGTTCTTC. V usage is TRBV29-1 and J usage is TRBJ2-1; no clear D. The germline V gene has CDR1 SQVTM and CDR2 ANQGSEA. CDR3 length: 13 amino acids. V was cut by 3 bases and J by 6 bases, with 12 bases left in between.

This rearrangement joins TRBV29-1 to TRBJ2-1; 9 bases match TRBD1. This CDR3 is built from 13 residues. The ends lost 3 bases at V and 7 bases at J; junction bases unmatched: 4. The germline V gene has CDR1 SQVTM and CDR2 ANQGSEA. The CDR3 region has the DNA TGCAGCGTTGATAAGGACAGGGGAAATGAGCAGTTCTTC. Translation gives CSVDKDRGNEQFF.

In nucleotides, the CDR3 is TGTGCCATCAGTCCTCACATTGACAGGGTAGAAGAGACCCAGTACTTC. This codes for CAISPHIDRVEETQYF. The chain employs TRBV10-3 and TRBJ2-5; 7 bases align to TRBD1. Germline CDR1 is ENHRY and CDR2 is SYGVKD. The CDR3 runs 16 residues. V shed 5 bases and J 3 bases; nucleotides not matched to a gene: 12.

This chain links TRBV30 with TRBJ1-6, with TRBD1 matching over 7 bases. Looked up from germline, CDR1 is GTSNPN and CDR2 is SVGIG (reference sequence). CDR3 size: 13 residues. The CDR3 is CAGTGAPDSPLHF. The CDR3 region has the DNA TGTGCGGGTACAGGGGCGCCGGATTCACCCCTCCACTTT. Using reference TRBV30 and TRBJ1-6 for the parts outside the CDR3, the full variable domain is SQTIHQWPATLVQPVGSPLSLECTVEGTSNPNLYWYRQAAGRGLQLLFYSVGIGQISSEVPQNLSASRPQDRQFILSSKKLLLSDSGFYLCAGTGAPDSPLHFGNGTRLTVT.

This sequence joins TRBV6-2 or TRBV6-3 and TRBJ2-7; 8 bases are a match to TRBD2. Germline V gene sequence: CDR1 MNHEY, CDR2 SVGEGT. The length of the CDR3 is 15 residues. Trimming took 5 bases from V and 4 from J; bases not matched to a gene: 10. CDR3 loop: CASSTGGAGRYEQYF. CDR3 DNA: TGTGCCAGCAGTACCGGGGGGGCCGGGAGATACGAGCAGTACTTC.

The CDR3: CASSPGLAGVVGTYEQYF. The DNA for the CDR3 is TGTGCCAGCAGCCCGGGACTAGCGGGAGTAGTGGGCACCTACGAGCAGTACTTC. The chain has TRBV11-2 and TRBJ2-7, with TRBD2 matching 14 bases. There are 18 residues in the CDR3. Germline lookup yields CDR1 SGHAT and CDR2 FQNNGV. With 5 bases clipped from V and 2 bases from J, the junction kept 11 bases outside the gene matches.

As for this clone: The germline gene is not matched at one end of the junction; a read error may be the cause. The chain has TRBV6-5 and TRBJ2-1, with 8 bases lining up with TRBD1. Germline loops: CDR1 MNHEY, CDR2 SVGAGI. This CDR3 has 12 residues. The CDR3 loop reads CASRWDRLAPVF. The CDR3 DNA is TGTGCCAGCAGATGGGACAGGCTCGCTCCGGTCTTC.

This chain uses TRBV4-3 with TRBJ2-7; possible D gene TRBD2, 7 bases. With 4 bases removed from V and 2 bases from J, the gap between germline ends came to 18 bases. Germline V gene lookup returns CDR1 LGHNA and CDR2 YSLEER. This CDR3 region has 16 residues. The CDR3 region is CASSRAGGGLTYEQYF. The CDR3 DNA reads as TGCGCCAGCAGCCGGGCAGGCGGGGGCCTCACCTACGAGCAGTACTTC.

The chain carries TRBV24-1 and TRBJ2-1, with 7 bases identical to TRBD2. CDR1 KGHDR and CDR2 SFDVKD come from the germline V gene. The CDR3 contains 18 residues. V shed 5 bases and J 4 bases; nucleotides not matched to a gene: 16. The CDR3 DNA reads TGTGCCACCAGTGGGACATCGCAGAGCGGGGCCCATTACAATGAGCAGTTCTTC. Encoded protein: CATSGTSQSGAHYNEQFF.

This clone was picked up one time. The chain is built from TRBV11-3 and TRBJ2-1, with D possibly being TRBD2 (6 bases). V was pared by 5 bases and J by 10 bases, with 12 bases between. The CDR3 consists of 12 residues. Germline V lookup: CDR1 SGHNT, CDR2 YENEEA. The CDR3 protein is CASSPDRGEQFF. CDR3 sequence (DNA): TGTGCCAGCAGCCCTGATCGGGGGGAGCAGTTCTTC.

This sequence joins TRBV7-9 and TRBJ1-1; 12 bases line up with TRBD1. This CDR3 has 18 amino acids. Germline V gives CDR1 SEHNR, CDR2 FQNEAQ (reference sequence). V lost 5 bases, J lost 1 base, and 11 bases stayed unmatched. CDR3 in DNA: TGTGCCAGCAGCGACCACGGAGGGACAGGGGGCTGGAACACTGAAGCTTTCTTT. It translates to CASSDHGGTGGWNTEAFF.

The rearrangement joins TRBV19 to TRBJ1-5, with D tentatively TRBD1 (6 bases). Germline values: CDR1 LNHDA, CDR2 SQIVND (reference sequence). The CDR3 contains 14 residues. V lost 5 bases and J lost 4, with 12 bases in between. CDR3: CASSPTGRNQPQHF. The CDR3 DNA follows: TGTGCCAGTAGTCCGACAGGTAGAAATCAGCCCCAGCATTTT.

The chain employs TRBV18 and TRBJ2-7; 13 positions match TRBD2. The germline CDR1 and CDR2 sequences are KGHSH and LQKENI. CDR3 length: 16 amino acids. The V gene end was trimmed by 0 bases and the J gene end by 4 bases; junction bases not matched to a gene: 3. The CDR3 DNA reads as TGTGCCAGCTCACCACCGGGACTAGCGGGAAAATACGAGCAGTACTTC. Its translation is CASSPPGLAGKYEQYF.

This chain links TRBV7-2 with TRBJ1-2, with 10 bases identical to TRBD1. This CDR3 spans 16 amino acids. Trimming cost V 2 bases and J 5 bases; bases outside gene matches: 8. Per germline, CDR1 SGHTA and CDR2 FQGNSA. CDR3 sequence (DNA): TGTGCCAGCAGCTTAAGCACCGGGACAGGGGAGTATGGCTACACCTTC. Encoded protein: CASSLSTGTGEYGYTF.

V gene TRBV11-2 combines with J gene TRBJ2-1; D gene uncertain. Trimming shortened V by 1 base and J by 3 bases, and 4 bases separated the two germline ends. The germline gives CDR1 SGHAT, CDR2 FQNNGV. This CDR3 is 13 amino acids long. The CDR3 loop reads CASSLGHYNEQFF. The CDR3 bases are TGTGCCAGCAGCTTAGGACACTACAATGAGCAGTTCTTC.

The rearrangement uses TRBV12-3 or TRBV12-4 and TRBJ1-1, with a weak D call TRBD1 (5 bases). Trimming pared 6 bases from V and 11 bases from J, leaving 16 bases between. The CDR3 covers 12 residues. CDR3 bases: TGTGCCAGCAGCCATAGCGGGGCGGAGGCTTTCTTT. Amino acid sequence: CASSHSGAEAFF.